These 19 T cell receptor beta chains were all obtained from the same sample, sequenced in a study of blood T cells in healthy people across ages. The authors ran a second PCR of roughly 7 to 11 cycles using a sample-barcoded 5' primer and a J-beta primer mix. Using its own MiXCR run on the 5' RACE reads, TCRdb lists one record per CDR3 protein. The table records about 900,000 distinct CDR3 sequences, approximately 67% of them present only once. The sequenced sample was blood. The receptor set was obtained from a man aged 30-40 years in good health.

The CDR3 region is CASSLGEEGRYEQYF. CDR3 nucleotides: TGTGCCAGCAGCTTGGGCGAGGAGGGGCGGTACGAGCAGTACTTC. V is TRBV5-4 and J is TRBJ2-4; tentative D call: TRBD2 (6 bases). Near its end, the DNA agrees better with TRBJ2-7, so the J call may be wrong. The germline gives CDR1 SGHNT, CDR2 YYREEE (reference sequence). The CDR3 has 15 residues.

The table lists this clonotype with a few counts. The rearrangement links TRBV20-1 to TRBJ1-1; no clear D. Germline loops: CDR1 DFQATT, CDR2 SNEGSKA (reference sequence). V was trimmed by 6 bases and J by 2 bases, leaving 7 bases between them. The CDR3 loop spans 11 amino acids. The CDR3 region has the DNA TGCAGTGCCCGGATCAACACTGAAGCTTTCTTT. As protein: CSARINTEAFF.

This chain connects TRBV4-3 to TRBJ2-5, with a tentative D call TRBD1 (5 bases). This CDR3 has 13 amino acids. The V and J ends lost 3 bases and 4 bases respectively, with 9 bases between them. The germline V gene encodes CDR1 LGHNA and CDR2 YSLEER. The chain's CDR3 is CASSQSGAETQYF. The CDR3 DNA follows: TGCGCCAGCAGCCAGAGTGGGGCAGAGACCCAGTACTTC.

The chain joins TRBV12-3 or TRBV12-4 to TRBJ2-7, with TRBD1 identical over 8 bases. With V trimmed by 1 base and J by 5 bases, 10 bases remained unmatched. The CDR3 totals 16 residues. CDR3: CASSLEGQERVDEQYF. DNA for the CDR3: TGTGCCAGCAGTTTAGAGGGACAGGAGAGAGTGGACGAGCAGTACTTC.

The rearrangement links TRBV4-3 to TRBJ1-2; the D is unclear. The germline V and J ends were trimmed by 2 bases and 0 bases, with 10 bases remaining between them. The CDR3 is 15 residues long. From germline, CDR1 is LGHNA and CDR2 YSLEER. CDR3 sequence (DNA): TGCGCCAGCAGCCAAATGGGGTCCTCTAACTATGGCTACACCTTC. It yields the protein CASSQMGSSNYGYTF.

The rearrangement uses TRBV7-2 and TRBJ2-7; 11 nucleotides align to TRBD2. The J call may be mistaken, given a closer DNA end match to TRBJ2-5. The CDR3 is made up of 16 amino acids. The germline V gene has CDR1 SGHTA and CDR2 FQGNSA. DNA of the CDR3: TGTGCCAGCAGCTTAATTAGCGGGGGGGCCCTTGAGACCCAGTACTTC. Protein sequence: CASSLISGGALETQYF.

CDR3 sequence reads: CSVQYRDRSYEQYF. Here the CDR3 DNA reads TGCAGCGTTCAATACCGAGACAGGTCCTACGAGCAGTACTTC. The chain links TRBV29-1 to TRBJ2-7; TRBD1 is a possible D gene (6 bases). Trimming pared 5 bases from V and 1 base from J, leaving 15 bases between. The CDR3 spans 14 residues. Germline CDR1 reads SQVTM; CDR2 reads ANQGSEA.

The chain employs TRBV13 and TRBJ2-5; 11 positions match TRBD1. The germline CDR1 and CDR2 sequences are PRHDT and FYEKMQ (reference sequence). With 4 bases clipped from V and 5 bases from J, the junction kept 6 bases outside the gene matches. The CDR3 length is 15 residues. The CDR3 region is CASSSMDRGRETQYF. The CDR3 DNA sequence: TGTGCCAGCAGCTCAATGGACAGGGGGCGTGAGACCCAGTACTTC.

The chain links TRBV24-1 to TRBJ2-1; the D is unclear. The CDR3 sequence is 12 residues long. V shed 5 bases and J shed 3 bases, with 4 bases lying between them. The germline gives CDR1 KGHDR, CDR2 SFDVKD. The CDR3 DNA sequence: TGTGCCACCAGTGCCTACTACAATGAGCAGTTCTTC. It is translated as CATSAYYNEQFF.

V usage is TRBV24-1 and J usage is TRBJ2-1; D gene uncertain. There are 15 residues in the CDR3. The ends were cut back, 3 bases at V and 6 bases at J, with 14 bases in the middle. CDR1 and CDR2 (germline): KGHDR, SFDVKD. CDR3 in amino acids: CATSDLAGRLNEQFF. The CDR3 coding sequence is TGTGCCACCAGTGATCTCGCTGGGCGGCTCAATGAGCAGTTCTTC.

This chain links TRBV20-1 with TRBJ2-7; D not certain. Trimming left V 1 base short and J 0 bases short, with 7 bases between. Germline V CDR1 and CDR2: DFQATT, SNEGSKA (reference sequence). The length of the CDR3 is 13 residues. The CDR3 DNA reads TGCAGTGCTAGAGGGACGGACTCCTACGAGCAGTACTTC. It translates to CSARGTDSYEQYF.

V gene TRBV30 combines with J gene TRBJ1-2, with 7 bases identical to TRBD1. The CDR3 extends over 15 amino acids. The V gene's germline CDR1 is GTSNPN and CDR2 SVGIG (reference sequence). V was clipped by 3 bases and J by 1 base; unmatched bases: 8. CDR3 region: CAWSYGAGGNYGYTF. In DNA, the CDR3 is TGTGCCTGGAGCTACGGGGCAGGGGGTAACTATGGCTACACCTTC. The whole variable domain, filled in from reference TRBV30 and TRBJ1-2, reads SQTIHQWPATLVQPVGSPLSLECTVEGTSNPNLYWYRQAAGRGLQLLFYSVGIGQISSEVPQNLSASRPQDRQFILSSKKLLLSDSGFYLCAWSYGAGGNYGYTFGSGTRLTVV.

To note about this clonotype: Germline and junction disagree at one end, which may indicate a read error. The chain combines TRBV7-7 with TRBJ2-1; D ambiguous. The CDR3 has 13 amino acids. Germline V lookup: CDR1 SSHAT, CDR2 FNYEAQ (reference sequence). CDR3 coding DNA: TGTGCTAGCAGCTTGTTTGTTTACAATGAGCAGTTCTTC. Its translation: CASSLFVYNEQFF. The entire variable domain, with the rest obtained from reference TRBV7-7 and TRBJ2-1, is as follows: GAGVSQSPRYKVTKRGQDVTLRCDPISSHATLYWYQQALGQGPEFLTYFNYEAQPDKSGLPSDRFSAERPEGSISTLTIQRTEQRDSAMYRCASSLFVYNEQFFGPGTRLTVL.

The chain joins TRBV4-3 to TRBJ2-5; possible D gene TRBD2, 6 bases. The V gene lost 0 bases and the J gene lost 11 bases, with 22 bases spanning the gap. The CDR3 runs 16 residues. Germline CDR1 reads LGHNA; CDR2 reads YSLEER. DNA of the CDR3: TGCGCCAGCAGCCAAGATTTAAGTCGGAGGGCGGAGGAGCAGTACTTC. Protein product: CASSQDLSRRAEEQYF.

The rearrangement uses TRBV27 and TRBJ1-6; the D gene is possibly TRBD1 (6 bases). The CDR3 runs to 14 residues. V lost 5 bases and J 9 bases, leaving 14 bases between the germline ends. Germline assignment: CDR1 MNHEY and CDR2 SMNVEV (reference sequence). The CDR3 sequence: CASSPQGNGSPLHF. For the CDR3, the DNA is TGTGCCAGCAGTCCCCAGGGGAATGGTTCACCCCTCCACTTT.

CDR3 nucleotides: TGCGCCAGCAGCCAAGATGGGACTGACGCCTACTCTGGGGCCAACGTCCTGACTTTC. Translated: CASSQDGTDAYSGANVLTF. The gene calls are TRBV4-3 and TRBJ2-6; D perhaps matches TRBD2 (6 bases). This CDR3 contains 19 residues. V lost 0 bases, J lost 0 bases, and 15 bases lay in between. Germline V gives CDR1 LGHNA, CDR2 YSLEER.

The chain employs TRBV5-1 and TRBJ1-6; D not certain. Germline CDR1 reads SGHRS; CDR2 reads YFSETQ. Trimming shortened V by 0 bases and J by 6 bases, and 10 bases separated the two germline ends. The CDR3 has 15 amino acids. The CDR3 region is CASSLAEETNSPLHF. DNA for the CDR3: TGCGCCAGCAGCTTGGCCGAGGAAACTAATTCACCCCTCCACTTT.

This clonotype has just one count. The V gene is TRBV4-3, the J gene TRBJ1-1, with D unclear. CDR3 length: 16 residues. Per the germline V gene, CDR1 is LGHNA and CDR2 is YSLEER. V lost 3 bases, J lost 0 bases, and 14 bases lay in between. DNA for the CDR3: TGCGCCAGCAGCCAGAGGCGGAGCCAGATGAACACTGAAGCTTTCTTT. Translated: CASSQRRSQMNTEAFF.

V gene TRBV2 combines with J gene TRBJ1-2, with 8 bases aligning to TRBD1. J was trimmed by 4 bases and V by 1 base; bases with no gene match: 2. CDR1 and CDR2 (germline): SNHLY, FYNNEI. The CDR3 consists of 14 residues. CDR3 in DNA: TGTGCCAGCAGTGAAGGCGGGACAGGCTATGGCTACACCTTC. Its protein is CASSEGGTGYGYTF.